Listed here are 26 T cell receptor beta chains from one sample, sequenced in a study of glioma-infiltrating T cells. Using RNA template, CDR3s of TCR alpha and beta were amplified with iRepertoire arm-PCR. TCRdb called the multiplex PCR reads again in MiXCR, with one record for every CDR3 protein. The table has 150,000 to 200,000 distinct CDR3 sequences, about 31% seen once. The sample comprised glioma tissue, nonneoplastic brain tissue, or PBMCs (not recorded which). All receptors come from a human donor with low-grade glioma or glioblastoma, undergoing nonglioma brain surgery, or in good health (not recorded which).

This clonotype has ten or more counts. The chain employs TRBV29-1 and TRBJ2-3; D is uncertain. CDR1 and CDR2 from the germline V gene are SQVTM and ANQGSEA. V dropped 6 bases and J dropped 2 bases, with 6 bases sitting between them. The CDR3 sequence is 11 residues long. The CDR3, as DNA: TGCAGCGTGGGTGCCACAGATACGCAGTATTTT. This codes for CSVGATDTQYF.

In its sample, this clonotype was seen many times. The gene calls are TRBV6-1 and TRBJ1-3; no definite D call. V was cut by 3 bases and J by 4 bases, with 7 bases left in between. The V gene's germline CDR1 is MNHNS and CDR2 SASEGT. The CDR3 is 13 amino acids. CDR3 region: CASSDYAGNTIYF. CDR3 DNA sequence: TGTGCCAGCAGTGATTACGCCGGAAACACCATATATTTT.

On this clonotype itself: Since no conserved phenylalanine or tryptophan closes the CDR3, a read error is the likely cause. The chain couples TRBV27 to TRBJ1-2, with TRBD1 identical over 8 bases. Looked up from germline, CDR1 is MNHEY and CDR2 is SMNVEV (reference sequence). This CDR3 region has 14 residues. The CDR3 nucleotides are TGTGCCGGCAGGAGGACAGGGCTCAACTATGGCTACACCTTA. Its protein product is CAGRRTGLNYGYTL.

The sample holds a few counts of this clonotype. J is TRBJ2-7 and V is TRBV29-1, with 9 bases aligning to TRBD2. Trimming cost V 7 bases and J 0 bases; bases outside gene matches: 7. The CDR3 sequence is 14 residues long. Germline V gene data show CDR1 as SQVTM and CDR2 as ANQGSEA. In nucleotides, the CDR3 is TGCAGCGCCTACCATAGCGGGAGCTCCTACGAGCAGTACTTC. Residues: CSAYHSGSSYEQYF.

At least ten counts were recorded for this clonotype. V usage is TRBV7-2 and J usage is TRBJ2-1; 12 bases map to TRBD2. V shed 5 bases and J 5 bases; nucleotides not matched to a gene: 4. The germline gives CDR1 SGHTA, CDR2 FQGNSA. The CDR3 is made up of 15 amino acids. This chain's CDR3 is CASSLTSGRHNEQFF. The CDR3 DNA reads as TGTGCCAGCAGCCTGACTAGCGGGAGACACAATGAGCAGTTCTTC.

V is TRBV6-8 and J is TRBJ1-6; D possibly corresponds to TRBD1 (5 bases). This CDR3 region has 15 residues. From germline, CDR1 is MNHGY and CDR2 SAAAGT. V was shortened by 0 bases and J by 18 bases, with 21 bases between the two germline ends. The CDR3 DNA follows: TGTGCCAGCAGTTACTCGCGGGGGGGGGGTTCACCACCCCACTTT. The encoded protein is CASSYSRGGGSPPHF.

For this clonotype: Germline is not matched at one junction end, which may reflect a read error. The gene calls are TRBV27 and TRBJ1-1; possibly TRBD1 for D (5 bases). The CDR3 loop spans 14 amino acids. Germline V gives CDR1 MNHEY, CDR2 SMNVEV (reference sequence). The CDR3 bases are TGTGCCAGCAGCGAATCAGGGTCGACCACTAAAGCTTTCTTT. This sequence encodes CASSESGSTTKAFF.

This clonotype was seen a handful of times. This sequence joins TRBV9 and TRBJ2-3, with 12 bases aligning to TRBD2. This CDR3 spans 16 amino acids. Germline values: CDR1 SGDLS, CDR2 YYNGEE. Trimming took 1 base from V and 4 from J; bases not matched to a gene: 4. The CDR3 nucleotides read TGTGCCAGCAGCGTAACGACTAGCGGGAGACCAGATACGCAGTATTTT. This encodes CASSVTTSGRPDTQYF.

This clonotype appeared many times. The chain uses TRBV7-6 and TRBJ1-1; D gene unclear. In germline, CDR1 is SGHVS, CDR2 FNYEAQ. This CDR3 spans 14 amino acids. V was clipped by 5 bases and J by 0 bases, with 10 bases between them. In DNA form, the CDR3 reads TGTGCCAGCAGCCAGCCAGGAATGAACACTGAAGCTTTCTTT. Residues: CASSQPGMNTEAFF.

The V gene is TRBV6-5, the J gene TRBJ2-1; TRBD2 is a possible D gene (7 bases). This CDR3 comprises 14 residues. Germline V gene sequence: CDR1 MNHEY, CDR2 SVGAGI. V was shortened by 11 bases and J by 6 bases, with 20 bases between the two germline ends. The chain's CDR3 is CARNLRRGANEQFF. In DNA, the CDR3 is TGTGCCCGCAACCTAAGACGGGGGGCCAATGAGCAGTTCTTC.

The chain links TRBV5-1 to TRBJ1-2; 10 bases line up with TRBD1. J was trimmed by 6 bases and V by 2 bases; bases with no gene match: 7. Per germline, CDR1 SGHRS and CDR2 YFSETQ. This CDR3 contains 15 residues. CDR3 sequence reads: CASSFRQGALDGYTF. The CDR3 DNA reads as TGCGCCAGCAGCTTTCGACAGGGGGCGCTGGATGGCTACACCTTC.

On this clonotype itself: A much more abundant neighbour one base away suggests this may be a read error. The chain carries TRBV2 and TRBJ2-5; tentative D call: TRBD1 (6 bases). CDR3 length: 15 amino acids. V dropped 4 bases and J dropped 4 bases, with 16 bases sitting between them. Per the germline V gene, CDR1 is SNHLY and CDR2 is FYNNEI. This CDR3 is CASSVRGHRRETQYF. The CDR3 DNA follows: TGTGCCAGCAGTGTAAGGGGACACAGACGAGAGACCCAGTACTTC. Based on the CDR3 plus reference TRBV2 and TRBJ2-5, the full variable domain is EPEVTQTPSHQVTQMGQEVILRCVPISNHLYFYWYRQILGQKVEFLVSFYNNEISEKSEIFDDQFSVERPDGSNFTLKIRSTKLEDSAMYFCASSVRGHRRETQYFGPGTRLLVL.

Of note for this clonotype: Since a much larger clone is just one base distant, this may be a read error. V is TRBV28 and J is TRBJ2-7; D gene uncertain. Germline V gene data show CDR1 as MDHEN and CDR2 as SYDVKM. This CDR3 contains 14 residues. This chain's CDR3 is CASSTPGGSYEHYF. The CDR3 DNA reads TGTGCCAGCAGCACTCCCGGCGGCTCCTACGAGCATTACTTC.

The chain joins TRBV11-1 to TRBJ2-1; 7 positions match TRBD2. From germline, CDR1 is SGHAT and CDR2 FQDESV (reference sequence). The CDR3 totals 13 residues. Losses at the gene ends were 1 base for V and 9 bases for J; bases not matched to a gene: 3. The CDR3 protein is CASSLGAGAEQFF. The CDR3, as DNA: TGTGCCAGCAGCTTAGGTGCGGGAGCTGAGCAGTTCTTC. Drawing the rest from reference TRBV11-1 and TRBJ2-1, the complete variable domain is EAEVAQSPRYKITEKSQAVAFWCDPISGHATLYWYRQILGQGPELLVQFQDESVVDDSQLPKDRFSAERLKGVDSTLKIQPAELGDSAMYLCASSLGAGAEQFFGPGTRLTVL.

This clonotype was counted between two and nine times. The CDR3 here is CASSYPSGKAYEQYF. The CDR3 DNA reads TGTGCCAGCAGCTATCCTAGCGGGAAGGCCTACGAGCAGTACTTC. The J gene is TRBJ2-7, the V gene TRBV5-6, with 9 bases identical to TRBD2. The germline V gene has CDR1 SGHDT and CDR2 YYEEEE. With V trimmed by 3 bases and J by 2 bases, 6 bases remained unmatched. CDR3 size: 15 residues.

This clonotype appeared many times. This rearrangement joins TRBV20-1 to TRBJ2-1, with TRBD2 matching over 11 bases. Germline V gives CDR1 DFQATT, CDR2 SNEGSKA (reference sequence). The CDR3 spans 13 residues. J was trimmed by 7 bases and V by 4 bases; bases with no gene match: 3. CDR3 loop: CSAIRLAGNEQFF. The CDR3, as DNA: TGCAGTGCTATTAGACTAGCGGGAAATGAGCAGTTCTTC.

The gene calls are TRBV6-5 and TRBJ2-1, with TRBD1 as a possible D gene (6 bases). The germline gives CDR1 MNHEY, CDR2 SVGAGI. V was trimmed by 8 bases and J by 10 bases, leaving 15 bases between them. The CDR3 has 12 residues. This chain's CDR3 is CASGSRGNEQFF. As DNA, the CDR3 is TGTGCCAGCGGTTCTAGGGGGAACGAGCAGTTCTTC.

This clonotype was counted many times. V gene TRBV6-1 combines with J gene TRBJ2-3; the D is unclear. Germline V gives CDR1 MNHNS, CDR2 SASEGT. V was shortened by 7 bases and J by 7 bases, with 12 bases between the two germline ends. The CDR3 spans 12 residues. The CDR3 DNA follows: TGTGCCAGCATCGGTCCTGCAAATACGCAGTATTTT. Translated, it gives CASIGPANTQYF.

This clonotype occurred many times. The genes are TRBV28 and TRBJ2-7, with D perhaps given as TRBD1 or TRBD2 (5 bases each). The germline gives CDR1 MDHEN, CDR2 SYDVKM. Trimming shortened V by 7 bases and J by 5 bases, and 18 bases separated the two germline ends. This CDR3 contains 14 residues. The CDR3 protein is CASITGTPAHEQYF. CDR3 coding DNA: TGTGCCAGCATAACGGGGACCCCGGCTCACGAGCAGTACTTC.

The rearrangement joins TRBV20-1 to TRBJ2-5; 7 nucleotides match TRBD2. V lost 4 bases and J lost 5; bases outside the gene matches: 16. The CDR3 is 16 amino acids. In germline, CDR1 is DFQATT, CDR2 SNEGSKA (reference sequence). The CDR3 sequence is CSATGNRGRAWETQYF. CDR3 DNA sequence: TGCAGTGCTACCGGGAATAGAGGGAGGGCCTGGGAGACCCAGTACTTC.

This clonotype appeared a few times. The CDR3 spells CASSLDRGRGYTF. As DNA, the CDR3 is TGTGCCAGCAGCTTAGACAGGGGCAGGGGCTACACCTTC. The chain joins TRBV7-3 to TRBJ1-2; 8 bases are shared with TRBD1. The CDR3 has 13 amino acids. Germline CDR1 is SGHTA and CDR2 is FQGTGA. Trimming cost V 2 bases and J 8 bases; bases outside gene matches: 4.

This clonotype was found many times. The chain employs TRBV20-1 and TRBJ2-3; D is unresolved. This CDR3 has 17 residues. Trimming took off 0 bases at V and 2 bases at J, with 18 bases between the two ends. The V gene's germline CDR1 is DFQATT and CDR2 SNEGSKA (reference sequence). CDR3 amino acids: CSARDGMVVGFTDTQYF. Written as DNA, the CDR3 is TGCAGTGCTAGAGATGGGATGGTCGTGGGCTTCACAGATACGCAGTATTTT.

On this clonotype: Compared with germline, one end of the junction differs, possibly owing to a read error. This chain links TRBV3-1 with TRBJ2-1; 10 nucleotides align to TRBD2. Germline lookup yields CDR1 LGHDT and CDR2 YNNKEL (reference sequence). The CDR3 is 16 amino acids. CDR3 bases: TGTGCCAGCAGCCCATGGACTATAGCGGGAGGTGATGAGAAGTTCTTC. Protein sequence: CASSPWTIAGGDEKFF.

This clonotype was detected many times. This chain joins TRBV28 and TRBJ1-2; D unresolved. V lost 3 bases and J 7 bases, leaving 12 bases between the germline ends. The CDR3 covers 13 residues. The V gene's germline CDR1 is MDHEN and CDR2 SYDVKM. CDR3: CASSLEWYSGYTF. The DNA of the CDR3 is TGTGCCAGCAGTTTGGAGTGGTACTCTGGCTACACCTTC.

At least ten counts were recorded for this clonotype. V gene TRBV28 combines with J gene TRBJ2-7; D remains ambiguous. V was pared by 2 bases and J by 3 bases, with 11 bases between. There are 14 residues in the CDR3. CDR1 is MDHEN and CDR2 is SYDVKM in the germline V gene. The CDR3 protein is CASSLKQASYEQYF. DNA of the CDR3: TGTGCCAGCAGTTTAAAGCAAGCTAGCTACGAGCAGTACTTC.

This clonotype was seen many times. The chain has TRBV27 and TRBJ2-7, with 9 nucleotides matching TRBD2. Per germline, CDR1 MNHEY and CDR2 SMNVEV (reference sequence). This CDR3 contains 15 residues. V lost 4 bases to trimming and J lost 0 bases; unmatched junction nucleotides: 4. CDR3 in amino acids: CASSSPTSGSYEQYF. The CDR3 bases are TGTGCCAGCAGTTCCCCGACTAGCGGCTCCTACGAGCAGTACTTC.